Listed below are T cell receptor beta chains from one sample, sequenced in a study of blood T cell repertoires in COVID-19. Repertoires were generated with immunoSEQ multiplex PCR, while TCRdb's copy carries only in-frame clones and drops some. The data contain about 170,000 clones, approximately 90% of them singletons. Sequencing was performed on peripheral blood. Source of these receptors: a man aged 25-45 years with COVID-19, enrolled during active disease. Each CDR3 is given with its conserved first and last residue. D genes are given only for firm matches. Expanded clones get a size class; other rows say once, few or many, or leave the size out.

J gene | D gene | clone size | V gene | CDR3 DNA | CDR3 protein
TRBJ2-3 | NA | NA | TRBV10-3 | TGTGCCATCAGTGAGGGGCAAGGTAGCACAGATACGCAGTATTTT | CAISEGQGSTDTQYF
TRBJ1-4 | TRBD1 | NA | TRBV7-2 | TGTGCCAGCAGCCCCGGACAGGGCTGGAATGAAAAACTGTTTTTT | CASSPGQGWNEKLFF
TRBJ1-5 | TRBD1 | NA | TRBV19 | TGTGCCAGTATGTCCGCCGGACAGGGGTCCCCTAATCAGCCCCAGCATTTT | CASMSAGQGSPNQPQHF
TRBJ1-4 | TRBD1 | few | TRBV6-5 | TGTGCCAGCAGATTGACAGGGGCTAATGAAAAACTGTTTTTT | CASRLTGANEKLFF
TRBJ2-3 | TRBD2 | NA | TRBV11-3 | TGTGCCAGCAGCTTAGCGGGAGGGGGCACAGATACGCAGTATTTT | CASSLAGGGTDTQYF
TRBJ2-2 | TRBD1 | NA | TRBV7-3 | TGTGCCAGCAGCTCGGGACAGGGGAACACCGGGGAGCTGTTTTTT | CASSSGQGNTGELFF
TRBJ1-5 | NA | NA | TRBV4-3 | TGCGCCAGCAAAATAGGGCAGGGGCCACCTTATAGCAATCAGCCCCAGCATTTT | CASKIGQGPPYSNQPQHF
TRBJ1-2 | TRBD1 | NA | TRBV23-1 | TGCGCCAGCAGTCAATTCCTGCCTGGGGACAGCGCAAATGGCTACACCTTC | CASSQFLPGDSANGYTF
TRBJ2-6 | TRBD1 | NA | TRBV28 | TGTGCCAGCAGTTTATTGGGACAGGGTGCCGGGGCCAACGTCCTGACTTTC | CASSLLGQGAGANVLTF
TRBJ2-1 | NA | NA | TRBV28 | TGTGCCAGCAGTTTGGGAGGAGCCGAAAACAATGAGCAGTTCTTC | CASSLGGAENNEQFF
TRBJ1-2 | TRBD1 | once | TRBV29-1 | TGCAGCGCCGACAGGGCGTCCTATGGCTACACCTTC | CSADRASYGYTF
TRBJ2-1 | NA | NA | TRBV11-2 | TGTGCCAGCACCTTACAGGGTCAGCCCTTGCCTACTGAGCAGTTCTTC | CASTLQGQPLPTEQFF
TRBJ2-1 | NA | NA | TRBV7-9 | TGTGCCAGCAGCTTAGGGGGAGGCTCCTACAATGAGCAGTTCTTC | CASSLGGGSYNEQFF
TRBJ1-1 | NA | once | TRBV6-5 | TGTGCCAGCAGCCACTTGACAGGGAACACTGAAGCTTTCTTT | CASSHLTGNTEAFF
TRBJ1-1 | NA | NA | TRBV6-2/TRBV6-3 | TGTGCCAGCAGTTACTCGACAGTGAACACTGAAGCTTTCTTT | CASSYSTVNTEAFF
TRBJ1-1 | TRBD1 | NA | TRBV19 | TGTGCCAGTAGATTACTTGACAGGGGGCCCACTGAAGCTTTCTTT | CASRLLDRGPTEAFF
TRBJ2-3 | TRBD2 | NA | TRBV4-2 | TGTGCCAGCAGCTCACGGGGGGCGGGAGGTCTTAGTACAGATACGCAGTATTTT | CASSSRGAGGLSTDTQYF
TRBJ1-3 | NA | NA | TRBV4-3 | TGCGCCAGCAGCCAAGAATTATCTTCGAACACCATATATTTT | CASSQELSSNTIYF
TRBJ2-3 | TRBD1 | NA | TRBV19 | TGTGCCAGTACCCCCATATGGGACAGGGGTAAATGGTCGAGCGAAGATACGCAGTATTTT | CASTPIWDRGKWSSEDTQYF
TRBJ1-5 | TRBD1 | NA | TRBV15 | TGTGCCACCAGCACCTTACAGGGGGAAGGACCAAGCAATCAGCCCCAGCATTTT | CATSTLQGEGPSNQPQHF
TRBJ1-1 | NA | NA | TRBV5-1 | TGCGCCAGCAGCTTGGAAGGCAGGTCGAACACTGAAGCTTTCTTT | CASSLEGRSNTEAFF
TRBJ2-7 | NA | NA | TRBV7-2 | TGTGCCAGCAGCCTCGACACTTACGAGCAGTACTTC | CASSLDTYEQYF
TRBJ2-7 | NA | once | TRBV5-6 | TGTGCCAGCAGCCCCGTACCCGGACTGCAGCAGTACTTC | CASSPVPGLQQYF
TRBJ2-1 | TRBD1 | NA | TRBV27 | TGTGCCAGCAGTTTAACGGGACAGGGGGCCTACAATGAGCAGTTCTTC | CASSLTGQGAYNEQFF
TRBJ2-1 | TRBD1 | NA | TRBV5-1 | TGCGCCAGCAGCGCACAGGGGTTGGGTGGTGAGCAGTTCTTC | CASSAQGLGGEQFF
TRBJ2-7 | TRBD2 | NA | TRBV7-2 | TGTGCCAGCAGCAACGCGGGACTAGCGGGAGAAAAGCAGTACTTC | CASSNAGLAGEKQYF
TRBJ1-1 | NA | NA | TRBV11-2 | TGTGCCAGCAGCTTCCAGGGGTTTTATGGTCTCACTGAAGCTTTCTTT | CASSFQGFYGLTEAFF
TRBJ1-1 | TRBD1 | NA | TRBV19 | TGTGCCAGTAGTATCGCCTCCATGACCAGGGGGACTGAAGCTTTCTTT | CASSIASMTRGTEAFF
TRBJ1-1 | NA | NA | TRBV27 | TGTGCCAGCAGACGGATCACCCGGGACGCGGGGACTGAAGCTTTCTTT | CASRRITRDAGTEAFF
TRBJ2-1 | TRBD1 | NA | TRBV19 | TGTGCCAGTAGGCCTCAACGACAGGGCCCCTACAATGAGCAGTTCTTC | CASRPQRQGPYNEQFF
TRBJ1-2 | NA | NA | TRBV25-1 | TGTGCCAGCAGTGATTCTGGGTTCCACGGACAGTCGGGCTATGGCTACACCTTC | CASSDSGFHGQSGYGYTF
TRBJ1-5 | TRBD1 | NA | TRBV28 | TGTGCCAGCAGTCTTAAGAATACAGGGGGCTGGGGCAATCAGCCCCAGCATTTT | CASSLKNTGGWGNQPQHF
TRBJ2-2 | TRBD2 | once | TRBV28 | TGTGCCAGCAGTTTATGGACTAGCGGGAGTAGCACCGGGGAGCTGTTTTTT | CASSLWTSGSSTGELFF
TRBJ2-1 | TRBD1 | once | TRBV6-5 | TGTGCCAGCAAGGACAGGGGGGACGGCAATGAGCAGTTCTTC | CASKDRGDGNEQFF
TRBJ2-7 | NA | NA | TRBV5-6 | TGTGCCAGCAGCCCAAAAACCCGCAGGTTGGTGTACGAGCAGTACTTC | CASSPKTRRLVYEQYF
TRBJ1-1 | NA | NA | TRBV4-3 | TGCGCCAGCAGCCAAGAGGGAGACACCACTGAAGCTTTCTTT | CASSQEGDTTEAFF
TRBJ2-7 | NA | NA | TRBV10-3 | TGTGCCATCAGTGAGTACAGGTACTACGAGCAGTACTTC | CAISEYRYYEQYF
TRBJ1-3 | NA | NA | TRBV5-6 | TGTGCCAGCAGCTTGTTCGTTTTCTCTGGAAACACCATATATTTT | CASSLFVFSGNTIYF
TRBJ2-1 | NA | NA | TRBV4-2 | TGTGCCAGCAGCCAAGATTTGTCGCTAGCCGCCTACAATGAGCAGTTCTTC | CASSQDLSLAAYNEQFF
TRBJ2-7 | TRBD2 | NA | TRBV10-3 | TGTGCCATCAGTGAAAGGACTAGCGGTCCGACCCACGAGCAGTACTTC | CAISERTSGPTHEQYF
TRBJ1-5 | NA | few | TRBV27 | TGTGCCAGCAGTCCAGAGACCGGAGGCAATCAGCCCCAGCATTTT | CASSPETGGNQPQHF
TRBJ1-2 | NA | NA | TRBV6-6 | TGTGCCAGCACCGACGCTCATCAGGGCCTCGGCTACACCTTC | CASTDAHQGLGYTF
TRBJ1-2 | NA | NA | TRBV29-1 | TGCAGCGTTGAAGATCTTTCAGCGGCTAACTATGGCTACACCTTC | CSVEDLSAANYGYTF
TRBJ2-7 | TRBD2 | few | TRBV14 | TGTGCCAGCAGCCCAGTCCCGAGCGGGAGATTCTACGAGCAGTACTTC | CASSPVPSGRFYEQYF
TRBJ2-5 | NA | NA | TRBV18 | TGTGCCAGCTCACAGTGGAGTCAGAACCAAGAGACCCAGTACTTC | CASSQWSQNQETQYF
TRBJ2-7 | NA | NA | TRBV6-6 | TGTGCCAGCAGTTCGACAGGAACCTACGAGCAGTACTTC | CASSSTGTYEQYF